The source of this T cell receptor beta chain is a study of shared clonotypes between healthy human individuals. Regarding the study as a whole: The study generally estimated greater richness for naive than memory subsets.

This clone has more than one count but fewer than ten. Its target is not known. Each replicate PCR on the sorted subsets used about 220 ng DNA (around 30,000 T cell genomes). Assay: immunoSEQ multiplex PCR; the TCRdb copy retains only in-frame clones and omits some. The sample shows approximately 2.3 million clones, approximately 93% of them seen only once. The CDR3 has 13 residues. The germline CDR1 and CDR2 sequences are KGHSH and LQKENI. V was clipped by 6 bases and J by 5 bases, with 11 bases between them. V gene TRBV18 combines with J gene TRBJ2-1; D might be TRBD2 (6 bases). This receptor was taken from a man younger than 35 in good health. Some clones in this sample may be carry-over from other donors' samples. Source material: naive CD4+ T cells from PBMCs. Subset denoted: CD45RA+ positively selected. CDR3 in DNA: TGTGCCAGCTCTCAGACTAGTAACAATGAGCAGTTCTTC. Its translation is CASSQTSNNEQFF.